This is a list of T cell receptor beta chains from one sample in a study of blood T cells in healthy people across ages. From the 5' RACE reads, TCRdb called clonotypes with MiXCR, one entry per CDR3 protein. The sample holds fewer than 2,000,000 distinct CDR3 sequences, 30% to 35% seen once. Sequenced: blood. The receptors come from a woman under 40 in good health. Each CDR3 is given without its conserved first and last residue.

TRBV27	TRBJ2-7	ASSPRMDRANEQY
TRBV28	TRBJ2-3	ASSHTAAGVTDTQY
TRBV15	TRBJ2-3	ATSLERGEGDTQY
TRBV10-3	TRBJ2-1	AISDDWTGGTEQF
TRBV6-1	TRBJ2-7	ASIFLGGSYEQY
TRBV20-1	TRBJ1-2	SARNREGTIYGYT
TRBV10-2	TRBJ2-5	ASSKGQVWETQY
TRBV6-2/TRBV6-3	TRBJ2-3	ASSYPLLGGDTQY
TRBV4-2	TRBJ2-1	ASSQGRTSGYNERF
TRBV7-9	TRBJ1-2	ASSPGTDGYGYT
TRBV27	TRBJ2-3	ASSYSTGDMGIDTQY
TRBV27	TRBJ1-2	ASSLRGIYGYT
TRBV28	TRBJ2-1	ASSLVPGLAGGPNNEQF
TRBV20-1	TRBJ2-5	SAGAGSWKQETQY
TRBV15	TRBJ2-1	ASYPGEF
TRBV4-1	TRBJ2-1	ASSQAAGSSYEQF
TRBV7-2	TRBJ1-5	ASSRDRGLGNQPQH
TRBV4-2	TRBJ2-5	TSSQGDQGETQY
TRBV5-1	TRBJ1-4	ASSLIGRTDNEKLF
TRBV29-1	TRBJ1-1	SVVLGAGGTEAF
TRBV5-1	TRBJ2-1	ASRSLEGDYNEQF
TRBV2	TRBJ2-1	ASSGLADVEF
TRBV4-1	TRBJ1-5	ASSQVRVRDYQPQH
TRBV7-9	TRBJ1-2	ASSLLGGGLANYGYT
TRBV5-4	TRBJ2-1	ASSSPGTSGELEQF
TRBV15	TRBJ2-5	ATSRDRRSQETQY
TRBV10-2	TRBJ2-1	ASSPTGDRNEQF
TRBV6-2/TRBV6-3	TRBJ2-3	ASSYGLIWADTDTQY
TRBV12-3/TRBV12-4	TRBJ2-1	ASSLSKVNEQF
TRBV20-1	TRBJ2-1	SAREVGGF
TRBV6-4	TRBJ1-2	ASSEGAGTWGYT
TRBV21-1	TRBJ2-3	ARPGQDATYRTDTQY
TRBV7-9	TRBJ2-5	ASSFETGIGQETQY
TRBV11-1	.	ASSLEPGAEQY
TRBV5-1	TRBJ1-1	ASRRNTGDTEAF
TRBV30	TRBJ2-3	AWSVQLTDTQY
TRBV20-1	TRBJ1-6	SARGRPGPGDPPFH
TRBV5-1	TRBJ1-2	ASSLAGQGTNYGYT
TRBV5-1	TRBJ1-1	ASSLGDGGSTEAF